The rows below give T cell receptor beta chains drawn from one sample of a study of PD-L1 blockade in urothelial cancer. Only in-frame clones appear in the TCRdb table, and some are missing; sequencing was by immunoSEQ multiplex PCR. This sample carries around 110,000 clones, roughly 90% of them seen once, and the ten largest clones take roughly 1.7%. The sample consisted of PBMCs, taken around atezolizumab (anti-PD-L1) treatment. The receptors here all came from a man aged 55 to 69 with urothelial cancer. Each CDR3 is given with its conserved first and last residue. Each record gives: D gene, V gene, clone size, J gene, CDR3 protein, CDR3 DNA. The D gene is left open where the match is weak. Part of the rows lack a size; the others show once, few, many or a class for expanded clones.

D: TRBD1
V: TRBV2
size: .
J: TRBJ2-7
CDR3: CASDRVPSYEQYF
DNA: TGTGCCAGCGACAGGGTCCCCTCCTACGAGCAGTACTTC

D: TRBD2
V: TRBV5-1
size: .
J: TRBJ2-7
CDR3: CASTTTAGGSYEQYF
DNA: TGCGCCAGCACCACGACCGCGGGAGGTTCCTACGAGCAGTACTTC

D: .
V: TRBV28
size: .
J: TRBJ1-3
CDR3: CASSSGVSGNTIYF
DNA: TGTGCCAGCAGTTCAGGGGTCTCTGGAAACACCATATATTTT

D: .
V: TRBV4-3
size: .
J: TRBJ2-7
CDR3: CASSQAPGVREQYF
DNA: TGCGCCAGCAGCCAAGCGCCCGGGGTCCGGGAGCAGTACTTC

D: .
V: TRBV6-5
size: .
J: TRBJ1-3
CDR3: CASSYSGTTGNTIYF
DNA: TGTGCCAGCAGTTACTCGGGCACGACAGGAAACACCATATATTTT

D: TRBD1
V: TRBV18
size: .
J: TRBJ2-7
CDR3: CASSPTGEYEQYF
DNA: TGTGCCAGCTCACCTACAGGGGAGTACGAGCAGTACTTC

D: .
V: TRBV7-8
size: .
J: TRBJ2-5
CDR3: CASSKGHPKTQYF
DNA: TGTGCCAGCAGCAAGGGACATCCGAAGACCCAGTACTTC

D: .
V: TRBV7-2
size: .
J: TRBJ2-2
CDR3: CASSLANGSGELFF
DNA: TGTGCCAGCAGCTTAGCGAACGGGAGCGGGGAGCTGTTTTTT

D: .
V: TRBV28
size: .
J: TRBJ2-7
CDR3: CASNVQGTYEQYF
DNA: TGTGCCAGCAATGTACAGGGAACCTACGAGCAGTACTTC

D: TRBD1
V: TRBV11-3
size: .
J: TRBJ2-6
CDR3: CASSLRGTGGSGANVLTF
DNA: TGTGCCAGCAGCCTTAGGGGGACAGGGGGCTCTGGGGCCAACGTCCTGACTTTC

D: .
V: TRBV30
size: few
J: TRBJ1-1
CDR3: CAYWAGRAFF
DNA: TGTGCCTATTGGGCAGGGCGAGCTTTCTTT

D: .
V: TRBV5-1
size: .
J: TRBJ2-1
CDR3: CASELRGGNSYNEQFF
DNA: TGCGCCAGCGAACTGCGGGGCGGGAACTCCTACAATGAGCAGTTCTTC